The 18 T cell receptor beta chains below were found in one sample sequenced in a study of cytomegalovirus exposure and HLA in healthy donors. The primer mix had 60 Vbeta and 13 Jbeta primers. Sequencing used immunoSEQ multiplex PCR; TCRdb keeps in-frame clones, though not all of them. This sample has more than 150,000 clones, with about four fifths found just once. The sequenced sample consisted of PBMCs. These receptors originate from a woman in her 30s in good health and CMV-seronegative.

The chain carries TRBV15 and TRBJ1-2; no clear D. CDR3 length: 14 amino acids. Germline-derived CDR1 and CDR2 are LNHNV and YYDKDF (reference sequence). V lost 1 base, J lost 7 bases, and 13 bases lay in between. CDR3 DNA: TGTGCCACCAGCAGAGTCCAGGCTGGGTCTGGCTACACCTTC. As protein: CATSRVQAGSGYTF. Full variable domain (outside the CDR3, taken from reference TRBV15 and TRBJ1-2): DAMVIQNPRYQVTQFGKPVTLSCSQTLNHNVMYWYQQKSSQAPKLLFHYYDKDFNNEADTPDNFQSRRPNTSFCFLDIRSPGLGDTAMYLCATSRVQAGSGYTFGSGTRLTVV.

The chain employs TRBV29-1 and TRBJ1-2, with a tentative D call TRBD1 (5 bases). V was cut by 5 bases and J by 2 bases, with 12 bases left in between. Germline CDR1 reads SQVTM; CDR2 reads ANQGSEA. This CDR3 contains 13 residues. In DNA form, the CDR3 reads TGCAGCGTTACGGTGGGGGGGAACTATGGCTACACCTTC. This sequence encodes CSVTVGGNYGYTF.

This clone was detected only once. The CDR3, as DNA: TGTGCCAGCTCACCAACCGACCGATCTAGCCGGGGCGGGGAGCTGTTTTTT. It is translated as CASSPTDRSSRGGELFF. J is TRBJ2-2 and V is TRBV18, with a tentative D call TRBD2 (5 bases). Germline lookup yields CDR1 KGHSH and CDR2 LQKENI. V was pared by 2 bases and J by 7 bases, with 20 bases between. The CDR3 length is 17 residues.

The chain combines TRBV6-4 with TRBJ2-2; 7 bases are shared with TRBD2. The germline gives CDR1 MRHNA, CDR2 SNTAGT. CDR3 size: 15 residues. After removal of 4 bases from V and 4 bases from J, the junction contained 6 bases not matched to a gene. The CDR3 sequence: CASSALGGSTGELFF. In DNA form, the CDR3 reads TGTGCCAGCAGTGCCCTCGGGGGGAGCACCGGGGAGCTGTTTTTT.

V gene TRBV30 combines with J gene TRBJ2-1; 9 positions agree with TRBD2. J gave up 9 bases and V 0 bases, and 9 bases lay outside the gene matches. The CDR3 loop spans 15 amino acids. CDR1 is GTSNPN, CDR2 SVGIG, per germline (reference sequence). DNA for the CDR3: TGTGCCTGGAGTGTACTGGCGGGGGGGTTCGGTGAGCAGTTCTTC. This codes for CAWSVLAGGFGEQFF.

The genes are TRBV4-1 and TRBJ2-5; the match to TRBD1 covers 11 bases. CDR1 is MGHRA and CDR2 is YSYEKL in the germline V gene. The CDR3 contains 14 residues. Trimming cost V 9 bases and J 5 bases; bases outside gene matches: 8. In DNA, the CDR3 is TGCGCCAGGGCCGGGACAGGGGGTTGCGAGACCCAGTACTTC. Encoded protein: CARAGTGGCETQYF.

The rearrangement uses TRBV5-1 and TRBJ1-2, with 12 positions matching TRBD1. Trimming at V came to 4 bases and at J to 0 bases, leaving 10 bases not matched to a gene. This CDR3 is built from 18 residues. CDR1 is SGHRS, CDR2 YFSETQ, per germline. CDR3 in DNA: TGCGCCAGCAGCCCATGGGGGACAGGGGGCGCAACTAACTATGGCTACACCTTC. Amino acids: CASSPWGTGGATNYGYTF.

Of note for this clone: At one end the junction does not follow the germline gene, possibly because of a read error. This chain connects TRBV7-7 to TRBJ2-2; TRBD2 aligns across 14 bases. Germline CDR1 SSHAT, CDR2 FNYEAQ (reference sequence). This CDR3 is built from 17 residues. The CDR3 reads CASSPGLAGASPGELFF. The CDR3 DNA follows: TGTGCTAGCAGCCCGGGACTAGCGGGGGCCTCGCCCGGGGAGCTGTTTTTT.

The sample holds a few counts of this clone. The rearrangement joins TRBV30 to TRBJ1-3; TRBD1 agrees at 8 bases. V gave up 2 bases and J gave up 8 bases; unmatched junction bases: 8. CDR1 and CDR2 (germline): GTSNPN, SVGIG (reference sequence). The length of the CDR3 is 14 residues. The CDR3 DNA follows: TGTGCCTGGAGTCCCCACAGGGGGGTCGACACCATATATTTT. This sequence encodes CAWSPHRGVDTIYF.

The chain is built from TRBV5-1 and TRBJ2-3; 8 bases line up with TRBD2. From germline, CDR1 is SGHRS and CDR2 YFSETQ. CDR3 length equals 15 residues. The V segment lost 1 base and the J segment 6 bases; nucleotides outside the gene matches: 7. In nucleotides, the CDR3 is TGCGCCAGCAGCTTGTACGGGAGGGCAGGGGATACGCAGTATTTT. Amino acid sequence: CASSLYGRAGDTQYF.

CDR3 protein: CASSLVRIADTQYF. The CDR3 DNA is TGTGCCAGCAGCTTAGTCAGAATTGCAGATACGCAGTATTTT. The V gene is TRBV11-2, the J gene TRBJ2-3; D is uncertain. CDR1 and CDR2 from the germline V gene are SGHAT and FQNNGV. This CDR3 has 14 amino acids. Trimming pared 1 base from V and 4 bases from J, leaving 9 bases between.

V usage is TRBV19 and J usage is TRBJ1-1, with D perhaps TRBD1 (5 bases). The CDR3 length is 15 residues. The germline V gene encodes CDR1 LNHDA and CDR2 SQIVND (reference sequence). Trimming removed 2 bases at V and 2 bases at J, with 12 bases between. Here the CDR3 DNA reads TGTGCCAGTAGTATATCGAGGGGAGGTAACACTGAAGCTTTCTTT. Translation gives CASSISRGGNTEAFF.

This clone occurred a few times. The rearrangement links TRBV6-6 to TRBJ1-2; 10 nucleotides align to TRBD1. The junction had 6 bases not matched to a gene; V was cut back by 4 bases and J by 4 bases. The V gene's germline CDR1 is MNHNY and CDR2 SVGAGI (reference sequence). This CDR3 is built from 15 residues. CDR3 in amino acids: CASSSSRDRGYGYTF. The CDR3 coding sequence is TGTGCCAGCAGTTCCAGCCGGGACAGGGGCTATGGCTACACCTTC.

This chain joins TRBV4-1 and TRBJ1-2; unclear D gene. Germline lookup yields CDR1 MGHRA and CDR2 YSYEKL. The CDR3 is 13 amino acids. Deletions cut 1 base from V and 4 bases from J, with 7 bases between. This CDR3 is CASSQGGSYGYTF. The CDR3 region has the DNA TGCGCCAGCAGCCAAGGAGGATCCTATGGCTACACCTTC.

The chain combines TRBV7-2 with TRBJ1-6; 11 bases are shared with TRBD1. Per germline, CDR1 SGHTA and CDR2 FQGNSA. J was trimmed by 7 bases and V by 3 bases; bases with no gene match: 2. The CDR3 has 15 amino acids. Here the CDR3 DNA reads TGTGCCAGCAGCTTCCGGGACAGGGGGAATTCACCCCTCCACTTT. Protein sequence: CASSFRDRGNSPLHF.

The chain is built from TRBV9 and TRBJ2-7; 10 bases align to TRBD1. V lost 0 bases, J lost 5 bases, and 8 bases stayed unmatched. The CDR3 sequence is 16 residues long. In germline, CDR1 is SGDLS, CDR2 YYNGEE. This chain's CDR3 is CASSVEAGQGPNEQYF. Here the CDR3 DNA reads TGTGCCAGCAGCGTAGAGGCGGGACAGGGGCCCAACGAGCAGTACTTC.

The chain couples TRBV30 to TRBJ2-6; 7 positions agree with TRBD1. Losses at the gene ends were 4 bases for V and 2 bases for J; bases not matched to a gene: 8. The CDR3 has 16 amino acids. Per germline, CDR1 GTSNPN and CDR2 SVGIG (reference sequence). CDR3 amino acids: CAWIRTGLAGANVLTF. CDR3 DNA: TGTGCCTGGATCCGGACAGGCCTCGCTGGGGCCAACGTCCTGACTTTC.

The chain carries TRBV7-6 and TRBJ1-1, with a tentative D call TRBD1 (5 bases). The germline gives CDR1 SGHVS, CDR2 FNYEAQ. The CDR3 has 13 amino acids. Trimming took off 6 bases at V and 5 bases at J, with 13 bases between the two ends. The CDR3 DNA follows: TGTGCCAGCAGTCCCGGCGGGGCGACTGAAGCTTTCTTT. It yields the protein CASSPGGATEAFF.